Listed below are T cell receptor beta chains from one sample, sequenced in a study of control samples from healthy donors and cancer patients. The assay was immunoSEQ multiplex PCR, and TCRdb's table has in-frame clones only and misses some. The sample has around 170,000 clones; approximately 90% are singletons. The source material was blood. The receptors were sampled from a man aged 30 to 45 in good health. CDR3s include the opening cysteine and the closing phenylalanine or tryptophan. Fields, in order: V gene, J gene, D gene, CDR3 DNA, CDR3 protein. A D gene is named only where the DNA matches it firmly.

TRBV12-3/TRBV12-4	TRBJ2-7	.	TGTGCCAGCAGCTTGGGCGGAAACTACGAGCAGTACTTC	CASSLGGNYEQYF
TRBV2	TRBJ1-5	.	TGTGCCAGCAGTCTTCAGGGCGGTCAGCCCCAGCATTTT	CASSLQGGQPQHF
TRBV7-2	TRBJ2-1	.	TGTGCCAGCAGCTTAACGGGGGGCGAGCAGTTCTTC	CASSLTGGEQFF
TRBV10-3	TRBJ1-2	TRBD1	TGTGCCATCAGTGACCCAACGACAGGGAACCCCTATGGCTACACCTTC	CAISDPTTGNPYGYTF
TRBV2	TRBJ1-6	.	TGTGCCAGCAGTGAAATGCGGAGCTCCTATAATTCACCCCTCCACTTT	CASSEMRSSYNSPLHF
TRBV2	TRBJ1-6	.	TGTGCCAGCCAAGGAGGGGCGTCAAATAATTCACCCCTCCACTTT	CASQGGASNNSPLHF
TRBV5-5	TRBJ2-5	TRBD1	TGTGCCAGCAGCTTTCAGAGACAGGGGGATACCGAGACCCAGTACTTC	CASSFQRQGDTETQYF
TRBV5-1	TRBJ2-1	TRBD2	TGCGCCAGCACCTCGCGGGAGGGAGCCTACAATGAGCAGTTCTTC	CASTSREGAYNEQFF
TRBV4-3	TRBJ1-5	TRBD1	TGCGCCAGCAGCCAAGTCCAGGGGGAGGATCAGCCCCAGCATTTT	CASSQVQGEDQPQHF
TRBV5-3	TRBJ2-7	TRBD1	TGTGCCAGAAGCCGTGGGACAGTCTACGAGCAGTACTTC	CARSRGTVYEQYF
TRBV7-2	TRBJ1-1	.	TGTGCCAGCAGGAAAGGACAGATGAACACTGAAGCTTTCTTT	CASRKGQMNTEAFF
TRBV30	TRBJ2-5	TRBD2	TGTGCCTGGGATCCGGGACTAGGACGTGAGACCCAGTACTTC	CAWDPGLGRETQYF
TRBV7-8	TRBJ2-7	TRBD1	TGTGCCAGCAGCTTTACCGGACAGGACTCCTACGAGCAGTACTTC	CASSFTGQDSYEQYF
TRBV29-1	TRBJ2-1	TRBD1	TGCAGCGTTGAAGATCAGGGGGCGGGTTACAATGAGCAGTTCTTC	CSVEDQGAGYNEQFF
TRBV12-3/TRBV12-4	TRBJ1-5	.	TGTGCCAGCAGTTTCAGGGGCAATCAGCCCCAGCATTTT	CASSFRGNQPQHF
TRBV7-2	TRBJ2-2	TRBD2	TGTGCCAGCGTCTCACGCGGGGGGCGAGGGATTGGGGAGCTGTTTTTT	CASVSRGGRGIGELFF
TRBV7-2	TRBJ2-5	.	TGTGCCAGCAGCTTAACCATCGGGGGCCCCCAGTACTTC	CASSLTIGGPQYF
TRBV7-9	TRBJ1-1	.	TGTGCCAGCAGAACGGGACTGGAATGGGACACTGAAGCTTTCTTT	CASRTGLEWDTEAFF
TRBV6-5	TRBJ1-1	.	TGTGCCAGCTCCGCAGTGGCCGCGAACACTGAAGCTTTCTTT	CASSAVAANTEAFF
TRBV11-2	TRBJ1-1	.	TGTGCCAGCAGCCCGAGGTCGTTGGAGGGTAACACTGAAGCTTTCTTT	CASSPRSLEGNTEAFF
TRBV2	TRBJ1-5	.	TGTGCCAGCTCTTGGGGATCCGTGTATCAGCCCCAGCATTTT	CASSWGSVYQPQHF
TRBV29-1	TRBJ1-1	.	TGCAGCGTTGAAGAGGGCCGGAACACTGAAGCTTTCTTT	CSVEEGRNTEAFF